This T cell receptor (beta chain) was captured in a study of cytomegalovirus exposure and HLA in healthy donors. The PCR employed 60 Vbeta primers together with 13 Jbeta primers. Generated by immunoSEQ multiplex PCR, the TCRdb table keeps only in-frame clones and is missing some. The sample consists of 210,000 or so clones, nearly 80% of them appearing once. In germline, CDR1 is LGHNA, CDR2 YSLEER. The CDR3 runs to 13 residues. The trim removed 0 bases at V and 9 bases at J, leaving 5 bases unmatched. The chain joins TRBV4-3 to TRBJ2-7; 7 nucleotides agree with TRBD1. The clonotype originates from a man aged 18-30 years in good health and CMV-seronegative. Sequenced: PBMCs. CDR3 coding DNA: TGCGCCAGCAGCCAAGATGGGGACAGCGGGCAGTACTTC. Amino acid sequence: CASSQDGDSGQYF.